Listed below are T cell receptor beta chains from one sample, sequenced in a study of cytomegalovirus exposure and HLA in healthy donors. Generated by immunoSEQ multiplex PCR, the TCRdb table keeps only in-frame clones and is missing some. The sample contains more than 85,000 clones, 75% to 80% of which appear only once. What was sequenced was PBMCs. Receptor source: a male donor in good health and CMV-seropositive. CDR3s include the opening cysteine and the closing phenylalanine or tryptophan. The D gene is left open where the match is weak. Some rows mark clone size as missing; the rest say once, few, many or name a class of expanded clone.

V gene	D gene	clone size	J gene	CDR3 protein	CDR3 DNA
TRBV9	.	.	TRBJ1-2	CASSTSVKDGYTF	TGTGCCAGCAGCACAAGCGTTAAGGATGGCTACACCTTC
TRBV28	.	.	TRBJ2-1	CASRGGFDEQFF	TGTGCCAGCAGGGGGGGATTTGATGAGCAGTTCTTC
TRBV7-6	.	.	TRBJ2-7	CASSFPGYEQYF	TGTGCCAGCAGCTTCCCAGGGTACGAGCAGTACTTC
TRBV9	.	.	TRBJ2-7	CASSVTGTHSYEQYF	TGTGCCAGCAGCGTCACCGGGACACACTCCTACGAGCAGTACTTC
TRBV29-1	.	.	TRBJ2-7	CSALPRGPHSEQYF	TGCAGCGCTCTCCCCCGCGGCCCCCATAGCGAGCAGTACTTC
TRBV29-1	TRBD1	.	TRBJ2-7	CSVRRDSTSYEQYF	TGCAGCGTCCGCCGGGACAGCACCTCTTACGAGCAGTACTTC
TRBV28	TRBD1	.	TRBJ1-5	CASSYGGRGRNQPQHF	TGTGCCAGCAGTTACGGGGGCAGGGGGCGGAATCAGCCCCAGCATTTT
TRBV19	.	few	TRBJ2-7	CASSIVRASEQYF	TGTGCCAGTAGTATTGTCAGGGCGAGCGAGCAGTACTTC
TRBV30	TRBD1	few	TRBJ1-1	CAWSPDRGRLDTEAFF	TGTGCCTGGAGTCCCGACAGGGGGCGCTTGGACACTGAAGCTTTCTTT
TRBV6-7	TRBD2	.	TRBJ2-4	CASTTGTSGSLAKNIQYF	TGTGCCAGCACGACCGGGACTAGCGGGAGTCTAGCCAAAAACATTCAGTACTTC
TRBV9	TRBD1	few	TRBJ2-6	CASSVISGGENVLTF	TGTGCCAGCAGCGTAATATCAGGGGGCGAGAACGTCCTGACTTTC
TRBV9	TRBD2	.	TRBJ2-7	CASSVASGPYEQYF	TGTGCCAGCAGCGTAGCTAGCGGTCCCTACGAGCAGTACTTC
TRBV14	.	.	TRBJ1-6	CASSPVSYNSPLHF	TGTGCCAGCAGCCCGGTCTCCTATAATTCACCCCTCCACTTT
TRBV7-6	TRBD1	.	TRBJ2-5	CASSGAGGETQYF	TGTGCCAGCAGCGGAGCAGGGGGAGAGACCCAGTACTTC
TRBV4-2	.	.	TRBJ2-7	CASSQKLATDRPYEQYF	TGTGCCAGCAGCCAAAAGCTAGCGACAGATCGCCCCTACGAGCAGTACTTC
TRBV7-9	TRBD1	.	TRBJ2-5	CASRLTGAPVETQYF	TGTGCCAGCAGACTGACAGGGGCCCCTGTAGAGACCCAGTACTTC
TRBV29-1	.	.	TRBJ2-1	CSVGGTLIYNEQFF	TGCAGCGTTGGCGGGACTCTTATCTACAATGAGCAGTTCTTC
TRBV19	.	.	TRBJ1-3	CASSTGTRGNTIYF	TGTGCCAGTAGTACCGGGACAAGAGGAAACACCATATATTTT
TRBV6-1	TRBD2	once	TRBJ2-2	CASSGRTSGSNTGELFF	TGTGCCAGCAGTGGGAGGACTAGCGGGTCGAACACCGGGGAGCTGTTTTTT
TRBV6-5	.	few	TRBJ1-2	CASSYSPGGAYGYTF	TGTGCCAGCAGTTACTCGCCGGGAGGAGCCTATGGCTACACCTTC
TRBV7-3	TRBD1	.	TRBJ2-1	CASSSTGDRYNEQFF	TGTGCCAGCAGCTCCACAGGGGATCGATACAATGAGCAGTTCTTC
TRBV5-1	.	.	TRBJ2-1	CASSYDPGDNEQFF	TGCGCCAGCAGCTATGACCCAGGGGACAATGAGCAGTTCTTC
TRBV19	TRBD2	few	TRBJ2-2	CASSIMWLASGGELFF	TGTGCCAGTAGTATCATGTGGTTGGCTAGCGGCGGGGAGCTGTTTTTT
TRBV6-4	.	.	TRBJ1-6	CASRPGQYNSPLHF	TGTGCCAGCAGACCCGGACAGTATAATTCACCCCTCCACTTT
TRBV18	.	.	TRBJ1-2	CASSPRQGTYGYTF	TGTGCCAGCTCACCCCGGCAGGGGACCTATGGCTACACCTTC
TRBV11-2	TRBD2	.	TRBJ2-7	CASSLRVRGAGEQYF	TGTGCCAGCAGCTTACGCGTGCGGGGGGCTGGGGAGCAGTACTTC
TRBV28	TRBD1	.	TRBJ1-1	CASSLPTGVNTEAFF	TGTGCCAGCAGTTTACCGACAGGGGTGAACACTGAAGCTTTCTTT
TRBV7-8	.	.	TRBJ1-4	CASSLATNEKLFF	TGTGCCAGCAGCCTTGCGACTAATGAAAAACTGTTTTTT
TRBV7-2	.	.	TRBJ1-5	CASSIRRDTLGNQPQHF	TGTGCCAGCAGCATACGCCGGGACACCTTGGGGAATCAGCCCCAGCATTTT
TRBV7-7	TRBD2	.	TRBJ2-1	CASSEREGKNNEQFF	TGTGCTAGCAGCGAGCGGGAGGGAAAGAACAATGAGCAGTTCTTC
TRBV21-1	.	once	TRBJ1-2	CASNQTGAYGYTF	TGTGCCAGCAACCAGACAGGGGCCTATGGCTACACCTTC
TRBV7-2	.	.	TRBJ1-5	CASSSRGSNQPQHF	TGTGCCAGCAGCTCCAGGGGTAGCAATCAGCCCCAGCATTTT
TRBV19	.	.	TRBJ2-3	CASSIDLRLSTDTQYF	TGTGCCAGTAGTATAGATCTCAGATTAAGCACAGATACGCAGTATTTT
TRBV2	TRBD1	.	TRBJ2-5	CASSGSTGGSRRETQYF	TGTGCCAGCAGTGGGTCGACAGGGGGCTCACGGAGAGAGACCCAGTACTTC
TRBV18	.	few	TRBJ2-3	CASSPRLGTDTQYF	TGTGCCAGCTCACCACGGCTTGGCACAGATACGCAGTATTTT
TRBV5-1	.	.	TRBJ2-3	CASSPGAGEADTQYF	TGCGCCAGCAGCCCCGGGGCAGGGGAAGCAGATACGCAGTATTTT
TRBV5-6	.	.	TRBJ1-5	CASSLGGRVVQPQHF	TGTGCCAGCAGCTTGGGGGGCAGGGTAGTTCAGCCCCAGCATTTT
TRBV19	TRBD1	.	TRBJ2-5	CASSPKTGSRQETQYF	TGTGCCAGTAGCCCTAAGACAGGGAGTAGGCAAGAGACCCAGTACTTC
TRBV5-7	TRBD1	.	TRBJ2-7	CASSSLDRLYLGGEQYF	TGTGCCAGCAGCTCTCTGGACAGGTTATATCTCGGTGGCGAGCAGTACTTC
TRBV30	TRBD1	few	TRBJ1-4	CAWSPLDRGNEKLFF	TGTGCCTGGAGTCCCCTTGACAGGGGAAATGAAAAACTGTTTTTT
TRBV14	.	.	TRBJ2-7	CASSHTPTGLRGQYF	TGTGCCAGCAGCCATACTCCGACAGGTCTGAGGGGGCAGTACTTC
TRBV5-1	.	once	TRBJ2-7	CASSSTYEQYF	TGCGCCAGCAGCTCCACCTACGAGCAGTACTTC
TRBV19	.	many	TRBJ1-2	CASTAGVVGYTF	TGTGCCAGTACCGCCGGGGTTGTAGGCTACACCTTC
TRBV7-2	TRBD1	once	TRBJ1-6	CASSLGTGGHNSPLHF	TGTGCCAGCAGCCTCGGGACAGGGGGCCATAATTCACCCCTCCACTTT
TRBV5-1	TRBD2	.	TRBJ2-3	CASSPGSTGGTDTKYF	TGCGCCAGCAGCCCCGGGTCAACGGGGGGTACAGATACCAAGTATTTT